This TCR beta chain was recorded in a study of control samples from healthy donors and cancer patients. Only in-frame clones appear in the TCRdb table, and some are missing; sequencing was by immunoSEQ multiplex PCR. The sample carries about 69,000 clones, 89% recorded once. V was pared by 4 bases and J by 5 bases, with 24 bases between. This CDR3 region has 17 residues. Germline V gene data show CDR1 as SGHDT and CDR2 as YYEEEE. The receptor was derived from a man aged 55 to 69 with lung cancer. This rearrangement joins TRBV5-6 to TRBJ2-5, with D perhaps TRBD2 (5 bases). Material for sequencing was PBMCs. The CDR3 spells CASSRGRGVGVIETQYF. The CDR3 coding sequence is TGTGCCAGCAGCCGAGGCCGGGGAGTCGGGGTTATCGAGACCCAGTACTTC. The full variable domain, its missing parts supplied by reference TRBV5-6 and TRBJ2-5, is DAGVTQSPTHLIKTRGQQVTLRCSPKSGHDTVSWYQQALGQGPQFIFQYYEEEERQRGNFPDRFSGHQFPNYSSELNVNALLLGDSALYLCASSRGRGVGVIETQYFGPGTRLLVL.